Sequencing of this T cell receptor beta chain was carried out in a study of T cell responses to AZD1222 COVID-19 vaccine listed by TCRdb under 2021. General notes on the study: AZD1222 recipients given second doses at about 4 weeks or at about 12 weeks were pooled, since spike-specific TCR depth and breadth were not found to differ between the two schedules. TCR sequencing covered roughly 230 trial participants: 200 to 210 given two doses of AZD1222 and 26 given two doses of MenACWY control vaccine. Trial participants were enrolled by age into subgroups of 18-55, 56-69 and 70-plus years, and roughly 150, 30 and 60 TCR-sequenced participants, respectively, were included in these subgroups.

Points the paper makes about the study in general: CD4 TCRs associated with the vaccine covered the entire spike protein, and the dominant responses were in regions 160-218 and 743-854. A significant rise in spike-specific TCR breadth and depth was observed after two AZD1222 doses relative to day 0 and relative to MenACWY recipients. Only five to seven AZD1222 recipients were SARS-CoV-2 seropositive at baseline, limiting conclusions about previously exposed vaccinees. Reportedly, close to half of the unique spike-specific TCRs recognized epitopes lying outside the regions that are mutated in the B.1.351 and B.1.1.7 variants. The 56-69-year group was small, and its depth increase did not reach significance, likely because of low power. Because no samples from the day 14 peak response were available, repertoires could be characterized only after the peak T cell response. Participants were mostly white British, with more females than males. The authors suggested clonal diversity may have been underestimated.

CDR1 and CDR2, per the germline V gene, are MNHNS and SASEGT. Germline trimming amounts to 4 bases on V and 4 bases on J, with 14 as the count of junction bases outside the gene matches. The CDR3 holds 17 amino acids from the cysteine to the phenylalanine. The DNA shown is the 51-base CDR3, in frame from base 1. The CDR3 regions of human TCRbeta chains were analyzed by immunosequencing. Under the source paper's analysis protocol: TCRs in the repertoires were compared against a reference library of SARS-CoV-2-specific TCRs that had been generated with the MIRA antigen-specificity platform. Breadth was defined as the fraction of unique TCRs that were SARS-CoV-2-associated. Depth was defined as the fraction of total T cells that were SARS-CoV-2-associated. Using the MIRA data, each spike-specific TCR was mapped to the spike region that the TCR reacts to and placed in a CD4 or CD8 class. Log10-transformed breadth and depth values were compared by one-way ANOVA with Sidak's multiple comparisons tests. TCRdb's version of the immuneACCESS table is confined to in-frame rearrangements and falls short of the full clone set. An unresolved V gene accounts for under half of the shortfall where checked; the remainder is of unknown origin. V, J and clone size are those of that table, while D and trimming were read from the DNA. The sample includes under 200,000 clones, with approximately 93% observed a single time. About 3.9% of the sample lies in the top ten.

About this clone itself: There is no known antigen for this receptor. It has no much larger one-base neighbor in the sample; base qualities were not kept.

The meaning of the sample's time point label: baseline before first vaccination. Vaccinee samples came from UK trials COV001 and COV002, including a single-blind randomized controlled phase 2/3 trial of AZD1222 (ChAdOx1 nCoV-19) in healthy adults. Trial participant PBMC samples were collected at day 0 and day 28 after the second dose for TCRbeta chain sequencing. Sequenced material: peripheral blood, taken on day 0 of AZD1222 vaccination. In this chain, TRBV6-1 is recombined with TRBJ1-2; TRBD1 matches 8 bases in the middle. This clonotype was sampled from an adult in good health. The nucleotide sequence is TGTGCCAGCAGTGGAACCCTTCCGGGACAGGTCCTCTATGGCTACACCTTC. This yields the protein CASSGTLPGQVLYGYTF.